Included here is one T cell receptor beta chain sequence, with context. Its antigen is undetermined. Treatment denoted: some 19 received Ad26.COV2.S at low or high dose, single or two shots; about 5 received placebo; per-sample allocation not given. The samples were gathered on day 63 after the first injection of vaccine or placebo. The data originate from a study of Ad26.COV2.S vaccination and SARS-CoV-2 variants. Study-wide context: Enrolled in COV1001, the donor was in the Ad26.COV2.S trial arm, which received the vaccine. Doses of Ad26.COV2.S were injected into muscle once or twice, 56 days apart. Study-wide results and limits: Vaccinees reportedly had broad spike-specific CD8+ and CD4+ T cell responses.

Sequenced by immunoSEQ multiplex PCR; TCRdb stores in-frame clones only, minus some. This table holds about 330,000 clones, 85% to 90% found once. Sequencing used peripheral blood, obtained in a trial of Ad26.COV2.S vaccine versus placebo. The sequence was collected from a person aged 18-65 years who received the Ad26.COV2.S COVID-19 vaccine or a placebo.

CDR3 sequence reads: CASSLRTSGDLSYNEQFF. The CDR3 bases are TGCGCCAGCAGCTTGCGGACTAGCGGGGACCTCTCCTACAATGAGCAGTTCTTC. V gene TRBV5-1 combines with J gene TRBJ2-1; TRBD2 aligns across 12 bases. Unmatched junction bases numbered 5, after V lost 1 base and J lost 0 bases. The germline CDR1 and CDR2 sequences are SGHRS and YFSETQ. This CDR3 is built from 18 residues. Together with reference TRBV5-1 and TRBJ2-1, the CDR3 gives the full variable domain: KAGVTQTPRYLIKTRGQQVTLSCSPISGHRSVSWYQQTPGQGLQFLFEYFSETQRNKGNFPGRFSGRQFSNSRSEMNVSTLELGDSALYLCASSLRTSGDLSYNEQFFGPGTRLTVL.